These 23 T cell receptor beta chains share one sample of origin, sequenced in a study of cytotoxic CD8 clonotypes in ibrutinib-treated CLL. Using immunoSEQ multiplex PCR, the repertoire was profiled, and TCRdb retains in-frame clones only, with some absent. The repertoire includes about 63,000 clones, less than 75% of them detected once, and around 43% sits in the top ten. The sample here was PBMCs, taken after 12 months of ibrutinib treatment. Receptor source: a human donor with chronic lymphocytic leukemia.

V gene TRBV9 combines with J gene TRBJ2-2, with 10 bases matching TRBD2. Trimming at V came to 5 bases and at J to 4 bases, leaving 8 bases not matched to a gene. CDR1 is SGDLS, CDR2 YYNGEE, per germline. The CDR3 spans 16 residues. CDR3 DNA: TGTGCCAGCAGGGGCGAGCGGGAGGGGGGCACCGGGGAGCTGTTTTTT. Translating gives CASRGEREGGTGELFF.

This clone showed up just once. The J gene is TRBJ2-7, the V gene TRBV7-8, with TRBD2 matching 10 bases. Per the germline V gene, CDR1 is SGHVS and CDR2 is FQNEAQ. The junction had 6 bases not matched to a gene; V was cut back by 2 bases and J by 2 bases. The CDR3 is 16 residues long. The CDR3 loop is CASSLTGTSEPYEQYF. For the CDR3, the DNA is TGTGCCAGCAGCTTAACCGGGACTAGCGAACCCTACGAGCAGTACTTC.

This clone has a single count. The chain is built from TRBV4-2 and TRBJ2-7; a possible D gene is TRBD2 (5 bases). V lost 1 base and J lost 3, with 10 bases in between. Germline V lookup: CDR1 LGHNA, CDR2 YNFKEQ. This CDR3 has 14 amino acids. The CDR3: CASSQVGGGYEQYF. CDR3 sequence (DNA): TGTGCCAGCAGCCAAGTAGGCGGAGGCTACGAGCAGTACTTC.

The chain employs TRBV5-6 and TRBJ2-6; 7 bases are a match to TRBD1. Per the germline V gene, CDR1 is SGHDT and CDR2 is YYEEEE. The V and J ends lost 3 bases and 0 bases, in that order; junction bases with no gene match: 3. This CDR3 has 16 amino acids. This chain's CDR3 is CASSWGQYSGANVLTF. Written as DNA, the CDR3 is TGTGCCAGCAGCTGGGGACAGTACTCTGGGGCCAACGTCCTGACTTTC.

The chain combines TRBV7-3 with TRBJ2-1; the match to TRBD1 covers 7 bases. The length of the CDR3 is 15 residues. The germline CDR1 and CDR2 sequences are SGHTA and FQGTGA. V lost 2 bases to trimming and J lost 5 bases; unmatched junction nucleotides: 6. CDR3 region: CASSLSRGRNNEQFF. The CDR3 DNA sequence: TGTGCCAGCAGCTTATCTAGGGGGCGGAACAATGAGCAGTTCTTC.

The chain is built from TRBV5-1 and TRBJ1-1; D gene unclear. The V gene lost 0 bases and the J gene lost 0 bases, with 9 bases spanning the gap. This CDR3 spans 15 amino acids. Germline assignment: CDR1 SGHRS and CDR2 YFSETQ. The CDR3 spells CASSLGASMNTEAFF. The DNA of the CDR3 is TGCGCCAGCAGCTTGGGGGCATCTATGAACACTGAAGCTTTCTTT.

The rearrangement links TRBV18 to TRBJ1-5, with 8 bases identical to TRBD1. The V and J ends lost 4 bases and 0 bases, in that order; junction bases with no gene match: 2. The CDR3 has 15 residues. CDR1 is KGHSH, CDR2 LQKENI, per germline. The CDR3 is CASSRDRSSNQPQHF. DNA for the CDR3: TGTGCCAGCTCACGGGACAGGAGTAGCAATCAGCCCCAGCATTTT.

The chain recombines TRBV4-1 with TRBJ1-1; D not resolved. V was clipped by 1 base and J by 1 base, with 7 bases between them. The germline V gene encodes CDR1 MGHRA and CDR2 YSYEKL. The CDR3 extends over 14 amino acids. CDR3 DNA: TGCGCCAGCAGCCAAGGACTTTCGAACACTGAAGCTTTCTTT. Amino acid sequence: CASSQGLSNTEAFF.

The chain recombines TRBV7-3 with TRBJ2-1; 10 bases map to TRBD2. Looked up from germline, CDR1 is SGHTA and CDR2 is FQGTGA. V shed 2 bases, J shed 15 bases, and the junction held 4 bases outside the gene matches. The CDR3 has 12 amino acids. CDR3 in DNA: TGTGCCAGCAGCTTACTAGCGGGAGAACTGTTCTTC. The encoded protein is CASSLLAGELFF. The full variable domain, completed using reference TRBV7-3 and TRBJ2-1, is GAGVSQTPSNKVTEKGKYVELRCDPISGHTALYWYRQSLGQGPEFLIYFQGTGAADDSGLPNDRFFAVRPEGSVSTLKIQRTERGDSAVYLCASSLLAGELFFGPGTRLTVL.

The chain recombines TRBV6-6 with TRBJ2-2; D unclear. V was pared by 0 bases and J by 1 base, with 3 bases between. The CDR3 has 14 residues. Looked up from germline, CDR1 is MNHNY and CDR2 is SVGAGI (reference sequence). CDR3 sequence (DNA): TGTGCCAGCAGTTACTCCAGGAACACCGGGGAGCTGTTTTTT. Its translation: CASSYSRNTGELFF.

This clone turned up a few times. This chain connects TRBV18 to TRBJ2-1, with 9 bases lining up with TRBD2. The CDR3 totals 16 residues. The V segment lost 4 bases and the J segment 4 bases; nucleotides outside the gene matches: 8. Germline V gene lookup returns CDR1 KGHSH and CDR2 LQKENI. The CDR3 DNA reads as TGTGCCAGCTCACTGCGACTAGCGGTAACTTACAATGAGCAGTTCTTC. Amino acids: CASSLRLAVTYNEQFF. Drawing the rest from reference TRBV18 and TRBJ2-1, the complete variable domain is NAGVMQNPRHLVRRRGQEARLRCSPMKGHSHVYWYRQLPEEGLKFMVYLQKENIIDESGMPKERFSAEFPKEGPSILRIQQVVRGDSAAYFCASSLRLAVTYNEQFFGPGTRLTVL.

CDR3 coding DNA: TGTGCCAGCAGGAAACAGGATAAGACTGAAGCTTTCTTT. Its protein product is CASRKQDKTEAFF. The chain links TRBV2 to TRBJ1-1, with D possibly matching TRBD1 (5 bases). The V gene's germline CDR1 is SNHLY and CDR2 FYNNEI. The CDR3 is 13 amino acids. The germline V and J ends were trimmed by 6 bases and 5 bases, with 13 bases remaining between them.

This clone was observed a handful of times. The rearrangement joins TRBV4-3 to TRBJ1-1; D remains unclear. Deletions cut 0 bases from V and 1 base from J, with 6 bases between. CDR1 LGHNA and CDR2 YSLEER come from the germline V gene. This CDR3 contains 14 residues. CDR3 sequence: CASSQDLRNTEAFF. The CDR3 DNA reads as TGCGCCAGCAGCCAAGATCTACGGAACACTGAAGCTTTCTTT.

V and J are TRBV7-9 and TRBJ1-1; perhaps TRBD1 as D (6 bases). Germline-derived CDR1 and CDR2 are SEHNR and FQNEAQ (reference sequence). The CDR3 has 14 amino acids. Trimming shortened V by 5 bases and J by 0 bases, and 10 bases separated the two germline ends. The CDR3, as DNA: TGTGCCAGCAGCCCGGACAGCATGAACACTGAAGCTTTCTTT. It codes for CASSPDSMNTEAFF. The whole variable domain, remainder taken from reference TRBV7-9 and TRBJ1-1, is DTGVSQNPRHKITKRGQNVTFRCDPISEHNRLYWYRQTLGQGPEFLTYFQNEAQLEKSRLLSDRFSAERPKGSFSTLEIQRTEQGDSAMYLCASSPDSMNTEAFFGQGTRLTVV.

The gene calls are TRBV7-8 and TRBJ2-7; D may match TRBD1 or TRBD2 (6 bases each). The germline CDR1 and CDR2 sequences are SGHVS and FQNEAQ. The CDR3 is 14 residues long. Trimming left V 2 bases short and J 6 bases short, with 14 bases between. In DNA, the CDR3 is TGTGCCAGCAGCTTACGGGGGACAAGAGCCGAGCAGTACTTC. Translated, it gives CASSLRGTRAEQYF.

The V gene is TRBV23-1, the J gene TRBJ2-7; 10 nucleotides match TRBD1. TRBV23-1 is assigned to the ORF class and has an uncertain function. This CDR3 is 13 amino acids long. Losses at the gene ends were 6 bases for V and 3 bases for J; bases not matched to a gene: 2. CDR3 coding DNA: TGCGCCAGCAGCCGGACAGGGGGCTACGAGCAGTACTTC. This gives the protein CASSRTGGYEQYF.

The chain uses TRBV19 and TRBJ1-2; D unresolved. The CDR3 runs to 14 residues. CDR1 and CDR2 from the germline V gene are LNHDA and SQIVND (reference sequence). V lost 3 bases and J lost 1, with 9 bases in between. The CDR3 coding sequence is TGTGCCAGTAGTATTTCGCAGAGTAACTATGGCTACACCTTC. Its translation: CASSISQSNYGYTF. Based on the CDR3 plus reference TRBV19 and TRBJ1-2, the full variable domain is DGGITQSPKYLFRKEGQNVTLSCEQNLNHDAMYWYRQDPGQGLRLIYYSQIVNDFQKGDIAEGYSVSREKKESFPLTVTSAQKNPTAFYLCASSISQSNYGYTFGSGTRLTVV.

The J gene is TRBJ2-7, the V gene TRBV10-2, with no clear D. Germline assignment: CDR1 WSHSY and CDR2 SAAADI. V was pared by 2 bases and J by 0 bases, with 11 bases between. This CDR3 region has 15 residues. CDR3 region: CASSERSSSSYEQYF. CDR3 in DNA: TGCGCCAGCAGTGAGCGTTCGTCTAGCTCCTACGAGCAGTACTTC.

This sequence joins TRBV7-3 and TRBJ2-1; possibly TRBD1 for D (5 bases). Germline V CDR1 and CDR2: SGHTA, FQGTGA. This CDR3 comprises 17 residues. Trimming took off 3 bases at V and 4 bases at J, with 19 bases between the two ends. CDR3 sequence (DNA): TGTGCCAGCAGCTTGTGCTGGGGCGACTTAAGATACAATGAGCAGTTCTTC. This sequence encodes CASSLCWGDLRYNEQFF. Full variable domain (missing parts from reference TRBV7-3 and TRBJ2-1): GAGVSQTPSNKVTEKGKYVELRCDPISGHTALYWYRQSLGQGPEFLIYFQGTGAADDSGLPNDRFFAVRPEGSVSTLKIQRTERGDSAVYLCASSLCWGDLRYNEQFFGPGTRLTVL.

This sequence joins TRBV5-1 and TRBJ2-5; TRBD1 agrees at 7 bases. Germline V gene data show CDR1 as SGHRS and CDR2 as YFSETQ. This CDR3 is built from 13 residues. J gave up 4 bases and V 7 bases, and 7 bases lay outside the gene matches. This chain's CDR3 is CASGEGASETQYF. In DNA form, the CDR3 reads TGCGCCAGCGGCGAGGGGGCCTCAGAGACCCAGTACTTC.

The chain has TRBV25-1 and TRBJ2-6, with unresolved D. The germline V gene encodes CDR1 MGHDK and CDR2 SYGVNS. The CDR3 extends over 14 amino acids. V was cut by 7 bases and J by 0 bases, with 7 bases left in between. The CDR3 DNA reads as TGTGCCAGCACCCCTTACTCTGGGGCCAACGTCCTGACTTTC. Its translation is CASTPYSGANVLTF.

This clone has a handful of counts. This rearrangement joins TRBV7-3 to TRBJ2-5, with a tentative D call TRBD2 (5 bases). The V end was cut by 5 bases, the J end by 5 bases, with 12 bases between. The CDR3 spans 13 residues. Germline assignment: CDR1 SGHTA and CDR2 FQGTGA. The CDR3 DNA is TGTGCCAGCAGCAGAGACTGGAGGGAGACCCAGTACTTC. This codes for CASSRDWRETQYF.

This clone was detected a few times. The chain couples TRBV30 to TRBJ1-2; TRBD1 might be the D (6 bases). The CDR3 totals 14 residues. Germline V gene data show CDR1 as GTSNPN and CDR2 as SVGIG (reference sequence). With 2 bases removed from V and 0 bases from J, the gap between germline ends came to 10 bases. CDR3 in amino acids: CAWSSHRANYGYTF. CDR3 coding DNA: TGTGCCTGGAGTTCCCACAGGGCTAACTATGGCTACACCTTC.